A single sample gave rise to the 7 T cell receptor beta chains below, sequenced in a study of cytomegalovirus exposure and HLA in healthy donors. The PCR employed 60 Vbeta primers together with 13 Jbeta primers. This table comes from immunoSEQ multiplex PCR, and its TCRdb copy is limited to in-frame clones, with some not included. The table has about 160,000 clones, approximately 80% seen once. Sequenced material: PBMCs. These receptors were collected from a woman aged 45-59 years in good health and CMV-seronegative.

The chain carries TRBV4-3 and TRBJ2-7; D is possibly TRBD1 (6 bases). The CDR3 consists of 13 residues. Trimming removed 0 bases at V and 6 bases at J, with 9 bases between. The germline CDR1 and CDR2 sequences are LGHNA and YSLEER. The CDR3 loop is CASSQETGGEQYF. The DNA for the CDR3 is TGCGCCAGCAGCCAAGAGACAGGAGGCGAGCAGTACTTC.

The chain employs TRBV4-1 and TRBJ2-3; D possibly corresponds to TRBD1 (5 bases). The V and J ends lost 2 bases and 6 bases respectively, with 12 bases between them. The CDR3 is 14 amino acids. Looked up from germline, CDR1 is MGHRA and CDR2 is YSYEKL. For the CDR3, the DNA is TGCGCCAGCAGCCAAATTTTGGGGCTGGATACGCAGTATTTT. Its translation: CASSQILGLDTQYF.

CDR3 in amino acids: CASSGRGGTGYGYTF. In DNA, the CDR3 is TGCGCCAGCAGCGGAAGAGGAGGGACGGGCTATGGCTACACCTTC. V and J are TRBV4-3 and TRBJ1-2, with a weak D call TRBD1 (5 bases). Trimming shortened V by 5 bases and J by 4 bases, and 17 bases separated the two germline ends. The germline V gene encodes CDR1 LGHNA and CDR2 YSLEER. The CDR3 sequence is 15 residues long.

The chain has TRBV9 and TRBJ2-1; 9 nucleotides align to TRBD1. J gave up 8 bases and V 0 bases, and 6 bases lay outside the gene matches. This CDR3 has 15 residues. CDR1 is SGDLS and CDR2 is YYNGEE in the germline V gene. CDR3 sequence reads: CASSVGGQGNHEQFF. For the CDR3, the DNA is TGTGCCAGCAGCGTAGGCGGACAGGGGAATCATGAGCAGTTCTTC.

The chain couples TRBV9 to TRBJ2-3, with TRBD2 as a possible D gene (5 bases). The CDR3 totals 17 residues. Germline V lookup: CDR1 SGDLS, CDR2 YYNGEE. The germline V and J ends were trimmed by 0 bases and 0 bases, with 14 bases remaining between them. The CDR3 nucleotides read TGTGCCAGCAGCGTAGAAAGCGGAAGAACTAGCACAGATACGCAGTATTTT. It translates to CASSVESGRTSTDTQYF.

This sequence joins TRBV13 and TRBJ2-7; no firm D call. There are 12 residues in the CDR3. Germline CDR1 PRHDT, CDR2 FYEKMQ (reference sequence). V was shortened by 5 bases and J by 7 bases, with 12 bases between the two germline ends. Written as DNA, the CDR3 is TGTGCCAGCAGCCACAGAGTTGGAGAGCAGTACTTC. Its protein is CASSHRVGEQYF.

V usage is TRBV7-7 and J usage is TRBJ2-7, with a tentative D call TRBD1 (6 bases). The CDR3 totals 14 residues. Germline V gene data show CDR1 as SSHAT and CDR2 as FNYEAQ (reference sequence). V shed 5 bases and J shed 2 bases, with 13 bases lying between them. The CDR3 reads CASSPLDSTYEQYF. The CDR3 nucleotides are TGTGCCAGCAGCCCCTTGGACAGTACCTACGAGCAGTACTTC.